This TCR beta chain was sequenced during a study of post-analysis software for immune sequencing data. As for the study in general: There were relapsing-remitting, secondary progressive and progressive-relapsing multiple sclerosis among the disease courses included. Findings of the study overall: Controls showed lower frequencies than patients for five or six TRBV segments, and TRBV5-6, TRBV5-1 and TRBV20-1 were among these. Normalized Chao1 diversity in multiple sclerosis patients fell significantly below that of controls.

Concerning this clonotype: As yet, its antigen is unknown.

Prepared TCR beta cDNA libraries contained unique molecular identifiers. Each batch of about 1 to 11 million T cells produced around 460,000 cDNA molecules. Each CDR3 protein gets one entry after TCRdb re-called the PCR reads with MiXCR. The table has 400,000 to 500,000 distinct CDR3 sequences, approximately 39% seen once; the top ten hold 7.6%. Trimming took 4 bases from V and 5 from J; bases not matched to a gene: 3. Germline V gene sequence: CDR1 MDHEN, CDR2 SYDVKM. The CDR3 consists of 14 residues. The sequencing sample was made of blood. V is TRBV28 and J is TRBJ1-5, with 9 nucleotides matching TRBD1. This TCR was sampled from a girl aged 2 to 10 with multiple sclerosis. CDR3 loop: CASSYTGGYQPQHF. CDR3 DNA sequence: TGTGCCAGCAGTTATACAGGGGGCTATCAGCCCCAGCATTTT.